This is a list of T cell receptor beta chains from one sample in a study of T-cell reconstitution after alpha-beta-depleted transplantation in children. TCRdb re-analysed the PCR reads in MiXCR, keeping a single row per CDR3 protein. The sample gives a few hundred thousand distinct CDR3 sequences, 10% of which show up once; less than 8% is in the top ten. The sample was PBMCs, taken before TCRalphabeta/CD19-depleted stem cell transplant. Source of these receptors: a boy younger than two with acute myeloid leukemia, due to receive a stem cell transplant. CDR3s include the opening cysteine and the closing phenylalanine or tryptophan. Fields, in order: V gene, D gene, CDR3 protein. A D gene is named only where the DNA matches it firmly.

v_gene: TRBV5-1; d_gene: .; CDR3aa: CASRLQGRQNEQYF
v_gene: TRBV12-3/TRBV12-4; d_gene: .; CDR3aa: CASSLGGSYGYEQYF
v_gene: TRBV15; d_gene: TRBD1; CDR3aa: CATRGPGQGNEQYF
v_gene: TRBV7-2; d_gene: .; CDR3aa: CASSLRGSLYNEQFF
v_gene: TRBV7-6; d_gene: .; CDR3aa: CASTGSQETQYF
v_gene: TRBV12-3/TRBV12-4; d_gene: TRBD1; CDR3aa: CASSQTLQGRNQPQHF
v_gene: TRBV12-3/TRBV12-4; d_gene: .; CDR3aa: CASRRDGGSGANVLTF
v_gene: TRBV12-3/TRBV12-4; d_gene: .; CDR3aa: CASSLDRGGEQETQYF
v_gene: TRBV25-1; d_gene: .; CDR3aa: CASSEFFMAGDGENSPLHF
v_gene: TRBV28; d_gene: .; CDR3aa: CASSAPRQGGSEQYF
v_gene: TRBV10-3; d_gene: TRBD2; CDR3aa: CAIGGTSDGELFF
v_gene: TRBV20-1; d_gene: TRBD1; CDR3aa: CSAGTGGKDTQYF
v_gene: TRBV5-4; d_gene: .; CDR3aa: CASSRGPGANTGELFF
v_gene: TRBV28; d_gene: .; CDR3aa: CASSRLGYTF
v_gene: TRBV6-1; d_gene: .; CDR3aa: CASREIRGRLNSPLHF
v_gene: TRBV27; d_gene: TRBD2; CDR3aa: CASSRAGLVYNEQFF
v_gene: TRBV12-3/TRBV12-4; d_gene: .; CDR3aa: CASSPPGRDEQFF
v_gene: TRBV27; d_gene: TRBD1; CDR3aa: CASRAGGFNQPQHF
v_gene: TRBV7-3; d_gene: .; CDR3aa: CASSLTALQDSGANVLTF
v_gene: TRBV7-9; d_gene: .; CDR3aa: CASSPRLAVSTDTQYF
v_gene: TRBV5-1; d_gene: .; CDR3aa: CASSLETGVEQYF
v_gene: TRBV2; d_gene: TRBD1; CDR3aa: CARRDRGNIQYF
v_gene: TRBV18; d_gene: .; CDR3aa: CASSPHRAAKNIQYF
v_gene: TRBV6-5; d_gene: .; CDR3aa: CASSYLTEAFF
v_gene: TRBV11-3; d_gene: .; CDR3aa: CASSLDGLVPLETQYF
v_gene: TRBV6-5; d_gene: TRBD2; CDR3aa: CASSWRGVPDTQYF
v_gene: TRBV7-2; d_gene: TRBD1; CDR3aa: CASSLLGTANSPLHF
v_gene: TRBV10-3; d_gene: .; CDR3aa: CAISPDSQETQYF
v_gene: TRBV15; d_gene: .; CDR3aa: CATREGFSYEQFF
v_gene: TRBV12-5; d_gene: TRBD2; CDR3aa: CASVLRAGGPFFGQFF
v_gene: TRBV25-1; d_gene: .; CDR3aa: CASSDGGNTIYF
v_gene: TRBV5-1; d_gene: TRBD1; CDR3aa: CASSLMQDRSYEQYF
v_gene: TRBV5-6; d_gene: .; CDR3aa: CASIRQGQGGHEQYF